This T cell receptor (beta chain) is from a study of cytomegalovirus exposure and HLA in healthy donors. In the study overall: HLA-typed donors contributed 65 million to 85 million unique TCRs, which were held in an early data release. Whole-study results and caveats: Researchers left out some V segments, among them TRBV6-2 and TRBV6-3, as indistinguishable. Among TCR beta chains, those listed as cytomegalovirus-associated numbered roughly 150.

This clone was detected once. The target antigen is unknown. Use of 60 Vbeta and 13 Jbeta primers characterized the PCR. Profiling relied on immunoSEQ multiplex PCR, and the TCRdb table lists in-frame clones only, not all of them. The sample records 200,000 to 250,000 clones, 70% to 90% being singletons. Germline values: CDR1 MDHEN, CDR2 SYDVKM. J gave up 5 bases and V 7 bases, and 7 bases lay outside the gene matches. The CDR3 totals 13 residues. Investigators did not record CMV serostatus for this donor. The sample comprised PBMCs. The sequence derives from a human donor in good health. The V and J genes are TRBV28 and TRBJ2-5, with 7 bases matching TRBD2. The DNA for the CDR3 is TGTGCCAGCATACAGTCCGGGAGGGAGACCCAGTACTTC. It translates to CASIQSGRETQYF.